This T cell receptor beta chain was sequenced in a study of blood T cell repertoires in COVID-19. How the authors handled the data: Amplifying reference gene primers gave estimates of nucleated cell counts. Here immunoSEQ multiplex PCR was the method, and the copy in TCRdb shows in-frame clones only, minus some. The DNA was the basis for D and trimming; V, J and clone size are from that table. The sample yields about 330,000 clones, around 83% seen once. V was clipped by 3 bases and J by 3 bases; unmatched bases: 4. The CDR3 sequence is 14 residues long. CDR1 and CDR2 (germline): LNHNV, YYDKDF (reference sequence).

Sequenced material: peripheral blood. The rearrangement uses TRBV15 and TRBJ1-2; TRBD1 matches 7 bases. The sequence came from a woman between 45 and 65 years old with acute or convalescent COVID-19. The CDR3 spells CATSRDGTDYGYTF. As DNA, the CDR3 is TGTGCCACCAGCAGGGACGGGACAGACTATGGCTACACCTTC.